This is a list of T cell receptor beta chains from one sample in a study of cytomegalovirus exposure and HLA in healthy donors. Only in-frame clones appear in the TCRdb table, and some are missing; sequencing was by immunoSEQ multiplex PCR. Seen here are some 42,000 clones, 50% to 55% observed once, and the top ten hold 9.5% to 13%. Sample: PBMCs. The source is a human donor in good health. CDR3s leave out the opening cysteine and the closing phenylalanine or tryptophan. Fields, in order: V gene, CDR3 protein.

TRBV4-3	ASSQTSDHTGELF
TRBV19	ASSIGTGSGEQY
TRBV28	ASSAYRTGGTEAF
TRBV9	ASSLGTDTQY
TRBV14	ASSQELWKDGVWDEQF
TRBV2	ASSEQGLRLAKNIQY
TRBV6-1	ASSELTSGKYEQY
TRBV6-1	ASSRVGDTEAF
TRBV11-2	ASSLSRGGGEQF
TRBV5-1	ASSLIPGTENEQF
TRBV30	AHKEASFTEAF
TRBV6-5	ASSYMAAEAF
TRBV28	ASSFGAGWGEQY
TRBV9	ASSAQTGAYGYT
TRBV6-1	ASRSEVGGYGYT
TRBV6-5	ASSYPQTLGEQY
TRBV5-1	ASSTTRGPETQY
TRBV18	ASSRPGTGNREAF
TRBV7-2	ASSTGTGGLGEQY
TRBV27	ASSPAEGSTDTQY
TRBV30	AWSVFMTSGYYNEQF
TRBV6-1	ASGLAGGTDTQY
TRBV7-9	ASSDWSGVATNEKLF
TRBV19	ASTITGVATNEKLF
TRBV4-1	ASSQFGTGLVGYT
TRBV18	ASSQGADQPQH
TRBV19	ASSIGRGSYEQY
TRBV29-1	SVGPGTGRNEQF
TRBV7-3	ASSLSREAEQY
TRBV5-1	ASSLDGTGNPRGEQY
TRBV14	ASSHAGTGKDIQY
TRBV9	ASSVGGGGRADTQY
TRBV6-5	ASSYRQGQGELF
TRBV4-3	ASSQDRAGTGETQY
TRBV19	ASSRIQGSGYEQY
TRBV4-3	ASSQGPEAGANVLT